The 14 T cell receptor beta chains listed next were all sequenced from one sample in a study of blood T cell repertoires in COVID-19. TCRdb's table, derived via immunoSEQ multiplex PCR, lists solely in-frame clones and lacks some. The repertoire holds 500,000 or so clones, with 87% as singletons. Sequenced: PBMCs or T cells enriched from blood (not recorded which). These receptors were taken from a woman aged 18 to 35 who had recovered from COVID-19.

This clone appeared a single time. The V gene is TRBV5-4, the J gene TRBJ2-3; possibly TRBD2 for D (5 bases). Trimming stripped 5 bases from V and 4 bases from J, with 17 bases between. This CDR3 has 15 residues. The V gene's germline CDR1 is SGHNT and CDR2 YYREEE (reference sequence). In DNA form, the CDR3 reads TGTGCCAGCAGGAGTGGTTCGGGGTGGGCAGATACGCAGTATTTT. Its protein is CASRSGSGWADTQYF.

The CDR3 DNA sequence: TGTGCCAGCAGCCGACCAGCCGACAGGGATGAGCAGTTCTTC. It translates to CASSRPADRDEQFF. The chain is built from TRBV6-5 and TRBJ2-1; 7 nucleotides line up with TRBD1. Germline V gives CDR1 MNHEY, CDR2 SVGAGI. Unmatched junction bases numbered 10, after V lost 6 bases and J lost 8 bases. The CDR3 consists of 14 residues.

This chain joins TRBV4-1 and TRBJ2-7; D unresolved. CDR3 length: 16 amino acids. The ends were cut back, 0 bases at V and 2 bases at J, with 14 bases in the middle. CDR1 and CDR2 from the germline V gene are MGHRA and YSYEKL. As DNA, the CDR3 is TGCGCCAGCAGCCAAGATCAAACTCTATCTACCTACGAGCAGTACTTC. Translation gives CASSQDQTLSTYEQYF.

The chain carries TRBV11-2 and TRBJ1-1, with TRBD1 matching over 7 bases. Germline V gives CDR1 SGHAT, CDR2 FQNNGV. CDR3 size: 17 residues. J was trimmed by 1 base and V by 1 base; bases with no gene match: 9. The CDR3 here is CASSLVYMGQKNTEAFF. CDR3 DNA: TGTGCCAGCAGCTTAGTTTATATGGGACAGAAGAACACTGAAGCTTTCTTT.

The V gene is TRBV7-6, the J gene TRBJ1-3, with a weak D call TRBD1 (5 bases). Germline V lookup: CDR1 SGHVS, CDR2 FNYEAQ. With 2 bases removed from V and 3 bases from J, the gap between germline ends came to 8 bases. The length of the CDR3 is 14 residues. The CDR3 nucleotides are TGTGCCAGCAGCTTACTAGGGGTTGGAAACACCATATATTTT. Protein product: CASSLLGVGNTIYF.

The V gene is TRBV5-1, the J gene TRBJ2-1; D not resolved. CDR1 is SGHRS, CDR2 YFSETQ, per germline. The length of the CDR3 is 12 residues. The V gene lost 4 bases and the J gene lost 8 bases, with 10 bases spanning the gap. The CDR3 nucleotides read TGCGCCAGCAGCCCGGGTGACGATGAGCAGTTCTTC. Translated, it gives CASSPGDDEQFF.

The chain employs TRBV7-8 and TRBJ1-3; TRBD1 might be the D (5 bases). This CDR3 has 19 residues. V lost 0 bases to trimming and J lost 4 bases, with 22 bases between them. Germline assignment: CDR1 SGHVS and CDR2 FQNEAQ. Here the CDR3 reads CASSLAPTGLMRSGNTIYF. CDR3 in DNA: TGTGCCAGCAGCTTAGCCCCGACGGGACTAATGAGGTCCGGAAACACCATATATTTT.

The chain carries TRBV30 and TRBJ1-2, with D perhaps matching TRBD1 (6 bases). V lost 5 bases and J 4 bases, leaving 11 bases between the germline ends. Germline-derived CDR1 and CDR2 are GTSNPN and SVGIG (reference sequence). This CDR3 region has 12 residues. The CDR3 nucleotides read TGTGCCTGGTTCAGGGGTGGCTATGGCTACACCTTC. Encoded protein: CAWFRGGYGYTF. The full variable domain, with the rest looked up from reference TRBV30 and TRBJ1-2, is SQTIHQWPATLVQPVGSPLSLECTVEGTSNPNLYWYRQAAGRGLQLLFYSVGIGQISSEVPQNLSASRPQDRQFILSSKKLLLSDSGFYLCAWFRGGYGYTFGSGTRLTVV.

The chain employs TRBV11-2 and TRBJ2-7, with a tentative D call TRBD1 (5 bases). The CDR3 is 14 residues long. Germline V gene data show CDR1 as SGHAT and CDR2 as FQNNGV. V was clipped by 5 bases and J by 1 base, with 12 bases between them. CDR3 bases: TGTGCCAGCAGCCTTCTGACAGCTTCCTACGAGCAGTACTTC. Protein sequence: CASSLLTASYEQYF.

V gene TRBV2 combines with J gene TRBJ1-2; 8 nucleotides align to TRBD1. This CDR3 is built from 13 residues. Germline assignment: CDR1 SNHLY and CDR2 FYNNEI. Trimming cost V 7 bases and J 4 bases; bases outside gene matches: 5. In nucleotides, the CDR3 is TGTGCCAGCACCCGGACAGGGATCTATGGCTACACCTTC. Residues: CASTRTGIYGYTF.

The rearrangement links TRBV18 to TRBJ2-7, with TRBD1 matching over 7 bases. The CDR3 contains 15 residues. V shed 3 bases and J 6 bases; nucleotides not matched to a gene: 11. Germline V gene data show CDR1 as KGHSH and CDR2 as LQKENI. CDR3 DNA sequence: TGTGCCAGCTCACCTACGGTAGACAGGGTTGGCGAGCAGTACTTC. It translates to CASSPTVDRVGEQYF.

This chain joins TRBV5-1 and TRBJ2-6, with 10 bases lining up with TRBD1. The CDR3 covers 19 residues. V trimming: 1 base; J trimming: 4 bases; junction bases outside the gene matches: 11. Looked up from germline, CDR1 is SGHRS and CDR2 is YFSETQ. The chain's CDR3 is CASSLIGTGALGGANVLTF. In DNA, the CDR3 is TGCGCCAGCAGCTTGATAGGGACAGGGGCCCTCGGAGGGGCCAACGTCCTGACTTTC.

This chain links TRBV11-2 with TRBJ2-5; TRBD2 matches 7 bases. The V gene end was trimmed by 5 bases and the J gene end by 2 bases; junction bases not matched to a gene: 8. The CDR3 runs to 15 residues. Germline V lookup: CDR1 SGHAT, CDR2 FQNNGV. CDR3 residues: CASSISWGGQETQYF. The CDR3 bases are TGTGCCAGCAGCATATCCTGGGGGGGGCAAGAGACCCAGTACTTC.

The chain is built from TRBV2 and TRBJ2-7, with D tentatively TRBD1 (5 bases). V was trimmed by 3 bases and J by 2 bases, leaving 8 bases between them. Germline CDR1 SNHLY, CDR2 FYNNEI. The CDR3 consists of 13 residues. In DNA, the CDR3 is TGTGCCAGCAGTGAGGAACAGGCCTACGAGCAGTACTTC. Protein sequence: CASSEEQAYEQYF.